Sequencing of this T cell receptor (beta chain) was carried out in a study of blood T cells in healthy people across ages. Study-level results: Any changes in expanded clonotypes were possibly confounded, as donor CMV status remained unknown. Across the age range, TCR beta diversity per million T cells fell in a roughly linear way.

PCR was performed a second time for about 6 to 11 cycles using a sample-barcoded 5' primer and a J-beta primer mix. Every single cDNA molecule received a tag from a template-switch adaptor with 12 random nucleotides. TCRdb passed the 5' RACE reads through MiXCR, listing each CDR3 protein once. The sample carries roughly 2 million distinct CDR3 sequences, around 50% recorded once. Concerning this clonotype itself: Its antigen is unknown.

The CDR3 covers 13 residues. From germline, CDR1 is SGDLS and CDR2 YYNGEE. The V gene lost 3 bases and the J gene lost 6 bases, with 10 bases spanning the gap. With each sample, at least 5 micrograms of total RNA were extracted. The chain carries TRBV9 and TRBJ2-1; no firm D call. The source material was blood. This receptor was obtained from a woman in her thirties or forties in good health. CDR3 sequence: CASSAPEFNEQFF. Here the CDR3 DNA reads TGTGCCAGCAGCGCCCCGGAGTTCAATGAGCAGTTCTTC.